The 21 T cell receptor beta chains below were found in one sample sequenced in a study of Ad26.COV2.S vaccination and SARS-CoV-2 variants. The treatment here: around 19 received Ad26.COV2.S at low or high dose, single or two shots; several received placebo; per-sample allocation not given. All samples were drawn on day 63, counting from the first vaccine or placebo injection. The method was immunoSEQ multiplex PCR; TCRdb's version includes in-frame clones alone and lacks a portion of them. The data contain roughly 390,000 clones, less than 90% of them singletons. Sequenced here: peripheral blood, sampled in a trial of Ad26.COV2.S vaccine versus placebo. The origin of the receptors is a person aged 18-65 years who received the Ad26.COV2.S COVID-19 vaccine or a placebo.

The chain is built from TRBV3-1 (or the pseudogene TRBV3-2) and TRBJ2-1, with D possibly called TRBD1 or TRBD2 (6 bases each). Deletions cut 1 base from V and 5 bases from J, with 15 bases between. This CDR3 comprises 16 residues. Germline CDR1 LGHDT, CDR2 YNNKEL (reference sequence). The CDR3 nucleotides are TGTGCCAGCAGCCAAGTCTCGTTAGGGGGGAACAATGAGCAGTTCTTC. Protein: CASSQVSLGGNNEQFF.

The rearrangement joins TRBV4-2 to TRBJ2-3; D is perhaps TRBD1 (6 bases). The CDR3 length is 15 residues. Trimming took 0 bases from V and 4 from J, leaving 11 bases between them. Looked up from germline, CDR1 is LGHNA and CDR2 is YNFKEQ. CDR3 residues: CASSQDQWGPDTQYF. CDR3 sequence (DNA): TGTGCCAGCAGCCAAGATCAGTGGGGGCCAGATACGCAGTATTTT.

The chain joins TRBV24-1 to TRBJ2-1; unclear D gene. CDR1 and CDR2 (germline): KGHDR, SFDVKD. V was clipped by 8 bases and J by 7 bases, with 11 bases between them. The CDR3 length is 12 residues. The CDR3 protein is CATMMFVNEQFF. Here the CDR3 DNA reads TGTGCCACCATGATGTTCGTGAATGAGCAGTTCTTC.

The chain links TRBV6-2 or TRBV6-3 to TRBJ2-1; TRBD2 aligns across 10 bases. The junction had 3 bases not matched to a gene; V was cut back by 5 bases and J by 2 bases. Germline values: CDR1 MNHEY, CDR2 SVGEGT. The CDR3 has 15 residues. The CDR3 DNA is TGTGCCAGCAGTCCCCTAGCGGGGGCCTACAATGAGCAGTTCTTC. This codes for CASSPLAGAYNEQFF.

This rearrangement joins TRBV5-1 to TRBJ2-7; maybe TRBD2 (7 bases). The ends were cut back, 7 bases at V and 6 bases at J, with 11 bases in the middle. Germline CDR1 and CDR2: SGHRS and YFSETQ. The CDR3 has 11 residues. The CDR3 DNA reads as TGCGCCAGCGGAAGGGGGGGCGAGCAGTACTTC. This codes for CASGRGGEQYF.

CDR3 amino acids: CASAVRGGQETQYF. Here the CDR3 DNA reads TGCGCCAGCGCAGTTAGGGGAGGACAAGAGACCCAGTACTTC. V usage is TRBV5-1 and J usage is TRBJ2-5; weak D call: TRBD2 (6 bases). Germline lookup yields CDR1 SGHRS and CDR2 YFSETQ. This CDR3 is 14 amino acids long. Trimming removed 7 bases from V and 2 bases from J, with 15 bases in between.

V gene TRBV5-1 combines with J gene TRBJ1-5; tentative D call: TRBD1 (5 bases). Per the germline V gene, CDR1 is SGHRS and CDR2 is YFSETQ. The CDR3 has 16 residues. Between the trimmed V and J ends, which lost 0 bases and 1 base, there was a span of 11 bases. The CDR3 reads CASSLDGSGSNQPQHF. The CDR3 nucleotides read TGCGCCAGCAGCTTGGACGGGTCAGGGAGCAATCAGCCCCAGCATTTT.

This chain links TRBV18 with TRBJ2-2; D is perhaps TRBD2 (6 bases). The V and J ends lost 3 bases and 3 bases respectively, with 20 bases between them. The CDR3 spans 18 residues. Germline V gene data show CDR1 as KGHSH and CDR2 as LQKENI. The CDR3 DNA is TGTGCCAGCTCACCCTCCCAGGTTGGCTGGGAGGACACCGGGGAGCTGTTTTTT. Translating gives CASSPSQVGWEDTGELFF. Full variable domain (outside the CDR3, taken from reference TRBV18 and TRBJ2-2): NAGVMQNPRHLVRRRGQEARLRCSPMKGHSHVYWYRQLPEEGLKFMVYLQKENIIDESGMPKERFSAEFPKEGPSILRIQQVVRGDSAAYFCASSPSQVGWEDTGELFFGEGSRLTVL.

The rearrangement joins TRBV9 to TRBJ2-7, with no clear D. Germline V CDR1 and CDR2: SGDLS, YYNGEE. The length of the CDR3 is 14 residues. V lost 1 base and J lost 6, with 14 bases in between. CDR3 sequence (DNA): TGTGCCAGCAGCGTATGGTCGTTGGACGGCGAGCAGTACTTC. Encoded protein: CASSVWSLDGEQYF.

This chain uses TRBV19 with TRBJ2-1, with 7 bases aligning to TRBD2. The CDR3 has 13 residues. CDR1 LNHDA and CDR2 SQIVND come from the germline V gene (reference sequence). The V and J ends lost 3 bases and 9 bases, in that order; junction bases with no gene match: 5. CDR3 in amino acids: CASSMVVAGEQFF. The CDR3 coding sequence is TGTGCCAGTAGTATGGTCGTAGCGGGTGAGCAGTTCTTC. Complete variable domain (other parts from reference TRBV19 and TRBJ2-1): DGGITQSPKYLFRKEGQNVTLSCEQNLNHDAMYWYRQDPGQGLRLIYYSQIVNDFQKGDIAEGYSVSREKKESFPLTVTSAQKNPTAFYLCASSMVVAGEQFFGPGTRLTVL.

The chain uses TRBV6-5 and TRBJ2-7; tentatively, D is TRBD1 or TRBD2 (5 bases each). Trimming shortened V by 6 bases and J by 3 bases, and 12 bases separated the two germline ends. CDR1 is MNHEY, CDR2 SVGAGI, per germline. This CDR3 region has 13 residues. CDR3 amino acids: CASSYGTDYEQYF. As DNA, the CDR3 is TGTGCCAGCAGCTACGGGACGGACTACGAGCAGTACTTC.

The rearrangement joins TRBV5-1 to TRBJ1-2, with D possibly being TRBD1 (6 bases). Trimming removed 0 bases at V and 4 bases at J, with 10 bases between. Germline CDR1 reads SGHRS; CDR2 reads YFSETQ. The CDR3 has 14 residues. The CDR3: CASSLGQGLYGYTF. The CDR3 DNA reads as TGCGCCAGCAGCTTGGGTCAGGGGCTCTATGGCTACACCTTC.

This clone was found once. The rearrangement joins TRBV7-2 to TRBJ2-7; 8 bases line up with TRBD2. Trimming removed 4 bases from V and 0 bases from J; junction bases left unmatched: 11. The germline CDR1 and CDR2 sequences are SGHTA and FQGNSA. The CDR3 totals 17 residues. The CDR3 DNA is TGTGCCAGCAGCTGGGGCCAGCGGGGGCCCTACTCCTACGAGCAGTACTTC. This sequence encodes CASSWGQRGPYSYEQYF.

The DNA of the CDR3 is TGCGCCAGCAGCCAAGGGGCCCTAGCGGGGCCGTCCTACAATGAGCAGTTCTTC. This sequence encodes CASSQGALAGPSYNEQFF. The chain is built from TRBV4-1 and TRBJ2-1; 9 bases match TRBD2. V lost 1 base and J lost 1; bases outside the gene matches: 8. Germline assignment: CDR1 MGHRA and CDR2 YSYEKL. The CDR3 is made up of 18 amino acids.

The J gene is TRBJ1-2, the V gene TRBV6-5, with a tentative D call TRBD1 (5 bases). CDR3 length: 14 residues. CDR1 MNHEY and CDR2 SVGAGI come from the germline V gene. Trimming cost V 8 bases and J 5 bases, with 18 bases left between them. The CDR3 here is CASRSGDAPYGYTF. Written as DNA, the CDR3 is TGTGCCAGCCGTTCGGGGGACGCACCATATGGCTACACCTTC.

This chain uses TRBV18 with TRBJ1-1; 11 bases line up with TRBD1. CDR1 is KGHSH and CDR2 is LQKENI in the germline V gene. The trim removed 5 bases at V and 5 bases at J, leaving 7 bases unmatched. There are 15 residues in the CDR3. The CDR3 spells CASSSTGTGGTEAFF. In nucleotides, the CDR3 is TGTGCCAGCTCATCAACCGGGACAGGGGGAACTGAAGCTTTCTTT. The whole variable domain, filled in from reference TRBV18 and TRBJ1-1, reads NAGVMQNPRHLVRRRGQEARLRCSPMKGHSHVYWYRQLPEEGLKFMVYLQKENIIDESGMPKERFSAEFPKEGPSILRIQQVVRGDSAAYFCASSSTGTGGTEAFFGQGTRLTVV.

The chain is built from TRBV4-1 and TRBJ2-7, with 7 bases lining up with TRBD1. CDR3 length equals 15 residues. V lost 2 bases and J lost 0; bases outside the gene matches: 4. The germline gives CDR1 MGHRA, CDR2 YSYEKL. This chain's CDR3 is CASSQPTGSSYEQYF. The DNA for the CDR3 is TGCGCCAGCAGCCAACCGACAGGGTCCTCCTACGAGCAGTACTTC.

DNA of the CDR3: TGTGCCAGCAGTTACGAGTCTGGGGGCGATTCACCCCTCCACTTT. Its translation: CASSYESGGDSPLHF. The chain carries TRBV6-5 and TRBJ1-6; tentative D call: TRBD1 (6 bases). Germline V gene data show CDR1 as MNHEY and CDR2 as SVGAGI. This CDR3 has 15 amino acids. Trimming took 2 bases from V and 8 from J, leaving 13 bases between them.

This chain uses TRBV7-9 with TRBJ2-1, with 7 bases aligning to TRBD1. The CDR3 has 14 residues. V was clipped by 5 bases and J by 2 bases; unmatched bases: 3. From germline, CDR1 is SEHNR and CDR2 FQNEAQ (reference sequence). The CDR3 coding sequence is TGTGCCAGCAGCACGGGACAGACCTACAATGAGCAGTTCTTC. It yields the protein CASSTGQTYNEQFF.

This sequence joins TRBV19 and TRBJ1-5, with 8 bases that match TRBD1. CDR1 LNHDA and CDR2 SQIVND come from the germline V gene (reference sequence). Trimming at V came to 4 bases and at J to 4 bases, leaving 6 bases not matched to a gene. The CDR3 is made up of 15 amino acids. The CDR3 DNA sequence: TGTGCCAGTAGTAGGAGGACAGGGTATAATCAGCCCCAGCATTTT. Its protein product is CASSRRTGYNQPQHF.

This chain connects TRBV5-5 to TRBJ1-2; 7 bases agree with TRBD1. V was clipped by 3 bases and J by 0 bases; unmatched bases: 8. The germline CDR1 and CDR2 sequences are SGHKS and YYEKEE (reference sequence). The CDR3 covers 16 residues. Here the CDR3 DNA reads TGTGCCAGCAGCTACAACAGGGGCGCCTCTAACTATGGCTACACCTTC. Translation gives CASSYNRGASNYGYTF.